This T cell receptor (beta chain) was documented in a study of blood T cells in healthy people across ages. The germline gives CDR1 LNHNV, CDR2 YYDKDF (reference sequence). The CDR3 consists of 16 residues. V dropped 0 bases and J dropped 6; count of bases not matched to a gene: 8. Donors were systemically healthy Caucasian individuals from Russia aged roughly 6 to 100 years. A second roughly 6 to 12 cycle PCR used barcoded and J-beta primers. TCRdb redid the calling of the 5' RACE reads with MiXCR, one entry per CDR3 protein. Among about 1.7 million distinct CDR3 sequences listed, about 28% were seen once. This clonotype was counted a few times.

The receptor's source is a woman aged 25-40 years in good health. The source material was blood. This chain uses TRBV15 with TRBJ2-1, with 7 bases fitting TRBD2. CDR3 nucleotide sequence: TGTGCCACCAGCAGAGATAATAGCGGGCTCCGCAATGAGCAGTTCTTC. Amino acid sequence: CATSRDNSGLRNEQFF.